These 9 T cell receptor beta chains originate from one sample sequenced in a study of breast tumors, draining lymph nodes, adjacent tissues. Samples came from axillary lymph nodes draining the breast cancer. TCRdb fed the multiplex PCR reads into MiXCR, producing one record per CDR3 protein. The sample has 200,000 or so distinct CDR3 sequences; about 32% are singletons. Sequencing was done on a sample of axillary lymph node tissue. The receptors stem from a female donor with breast cancer. Some clones in this sample may be carry-over from other donors' samples.

The chain joins TRBV7-3 to TRBJ2-3; the D is unclear. The CDR3 is 13 amino acids. Germline CDR1 SGHTA, CDR2 FQGTGA. The CDR3 is CARVQTSTDTQYF. The CDR3 nucleotides are TGTGCTAGAGTACAGACGTCTACAGATACGCAGTATTTT.

This clonotype was recorded at least ten times. The V call is TRBV6-1, the J call TRBJ2-3, with 12 bases identical to TRBD1. V dropped 4 bases and J dropped 6; count of bases not matched to a gene: 8. The V gene's germline CDR1 is MNHNS and CDR2 SASEGT. CDR3 size: 16 residues. The chain's CDR3 is CASSVPRDRGLDTQYF. The CDR3 DNA follows: TGTGCCAGCAGTGTCCCCCGGGACAGGGGGCTGGATACGCAGTATTTT.

At least ten counts were recorded for this clonotype. The V call is TRBV24-1, the J call TRBJ2-1; 10 bases are shared with TRBD1. The CDR3 covers 16 residues. The germline V gene has CDR1 KGHDR and CDR2 SFDVKD. V dropped 1 base and J dropped 8; count of bases not matched to a gene: 7. The CDR3 region has the DNA TGTGCCACCAGTGATTTCCGGGACAGGGGTAGCCATGAGCAGTTCTTC. Protein sequence: CATSDFRDRGSHEQFF.

Details on this clonotype: This may be a read error: a much more frequent sequence differs by one nucleotide. V and J are TRBV3-1 and TRBJ2-5; the D is unclear. CDR3 length: 12 residues. CDR1 is LGHDT and CDR2 is YNNKEL in the germline V gene (reference sequence). The chain's CDR3 is CPSSPPSETQYF. CDR3 nucleotides: TGTCCCAGCAGCCCTCCGTCAGAGACCCAGTACTTC.

This clonotype was counted many times. The rearrangement uses TRBV3-1 and TRBJ1-6; tentative D call: TRBD1 (6 bases). Looked up from germline, CDR1 is LGHDT and CDR2 is YNNKEL (reference sequence). There are 15 residues in the CDR3. Trimming removed 4 bases from V and 7 bases from J, with 14 bases in between. CDR3 amino acids: CASSPNREFNSPLHF. Here the CDR3 DNA reads TGTGCCAGCAGCCCCAACAGGGAGTTCAATTCACCCCTCCACTTT.

The chain uses TRBV29-1 and TRBJ2-7; TRBD1 matches at 8 bases. CDR1 SQVTM and CDR2 ANQGSEA come from the germline V gene. J was trimmed by 2 bases and V by 8 bases; bases with no gene match: 5. CDR3 length: 12 residues. The chain's CDR3 is CSKGQATYEQYF. Here the CDR3 DNA reads TGCAGCAAGGGACAGGCGACCTACGAGCAGTACTTC.

This clonotype was recorded at least ten times. The rearrangement uses TRBV3-1 and TRBJ1-2; no reliable D call. This CDR3 has 14 residues. V dropped 0 bases and J dropped 7 bases, with 12 bases sitting between them. Germline assignment: CDR1 LGHDT and CDR2 YNNKEL (reference sequence). As DNA, the CDR3 is TGTGCCAGCAGCCAAGATATAGTCGCAGCTGGCTACACCTTC. Translated, it gives CASSQDIVAAGYTF.

The chain uses TRBV28 and TRBJ2-1; D is uncertain. V was clipped by 2 bases and J by 6 bases, with 14 bases between them. CDR1 MDHEN and CDR2 SYDVKM come from the germline V gene. There are 15 residues in the CDR3. This CDR3 reads CASSLDLGIPNEQFF. The CDR3 DNA is TGTGCCAGCAGTTTAGATCTAGGCATCCCCAATGAGCAGTTCTTC. The whole variable domain, remainder taken from reference TRBV28 and TRBJ2-1, is DVKVTQSSRYLVKRTGEKVFLECVQDMDHENMFWYRQDPGLGLRLIYFSYDVKMKEKGDIPEGYSVSREKKERFSLILESASTNQTSMYLCASSLDLGIPNEQFFGPGTRLTVL.

About this clonotype: Being one base from a much bigger clone, this may be a read error. The rearrangement joins TRBV6-1 to TRBJ1-5; 7 bases agree with TRBD1. Germline V gives CDR1 MNHNS, CDR2 SASEGT. The CDR3 consists of 13 residues. CDR3 in amino acids: CTSSYDREEPQHF. The DNA of the CDR3 is TGTACCAGCAGTTATGACAGGGAAGAGCCCCAGCATTTT.